Below, 5 T cell receptor beta chains from the same sample are listed, as sequenced in a study of cytomegalovirus exposure and HLA in healthy donors. The assay was immunoSEQ multiplex PCR, and TCRdb's table has in-frame clones only and misses some. In the table there are under 75,000 clones, over 90% of which are singletons. The material sequenced was PBMCs. These receptors were collected from a woman aged 18-30 years in good health and CMV-seropositive.

V and J are TRBV4-1 and TRBJ2-5; a possible D gene is TRBD1 (5 bases). This CDR3 spans 14 amino acids. Germline V gene sequence: CDR1 MGHRA, CDR2 YSYEKL. V was cut by 4 bases and J by 8 bases, with 17 bases left in between. The CDR3 DNA is TGCGCCAGCAGCCCGGATGGTGGGGCTGGAACCCAGTACTTC. Residues: CASSPDGGAGTQYF.

The V and J genes are TRBV2 and TRBJ2-2, with unresolved D. Deletions cut 4 bases from V and 3 bases from J, with 9 bases between. The length of the CDR3 is 14 residues. Germline lookup yields CDR1 SNHLY and CDR2 FYNNEI. CDR3 in amino acids: CASSAFGYTGELFF. CDR3 in DNA: TGTGCCAGCAGTGCTTTTGGCTACACCGGGGAGCTGTTTTTT.

This clone was seen once. The chain links TRBV25-1 to TRBJ2-6, with TRBD2 as a possible D gene (5 bases). The V gene lost 5 bases and the J gene lost 0 bases, with 11 bases spanning the gap. Germline lookup yields CDR1 MGHDK and CDR2 SYGVNS. This CDR3 spans 16 amino acids. The CDR3 bases are TGTGCCAGCAGTTCGGCGGGCAACTCTGGGGCCAACGTCCTGACTTTC. This translates into CASSSAGNSGANVLTF. The entire variable domain, with the rest obtained from reference TRBV25-1 and TRBJ2-6, is as follows: EADIYQTPRYLVIGTGKKITLECSQTMGHDKMYWYQQDPGMELHLIHYSYGVNSTEKGDLSSESTVSRIRTEHFPLTLESARPSHTSQYLCASSSAGNSGANVLTFGAGSRLTVL.

The rearrangement links TRBV19 to TRBJ1-2, with 9 bases identical to TRBD1. Germline CDR1 and CDR2: LNHDA and SQIVND (reference sequence). V shed 3 bases, J shed 7 bases, and the junction held 9 bases outside the gene matches. This CDR3 spans 15 amino acids. For the CDR3, the DNA is TGTGCCAGTAGTATCCTGATGGGACAGGGCCGTGGCTACACCTTC. It encodes CASSILMGQGRGYTF.

The chain links TRBV7-2 to TRBJ2-1; 8 bases map to TRBD2. V was clipped by 0 bases and J by 7 bases; unmatched bases: 5. Germline-derived CDR1 and CDR2 are SGHTA and FQGNSA. This CDR3 spans 15 amino acids. In DNA, the CDR3 is TGTGCCAGCAGCTTAGCCGGGGGGGCAGTTAATGAGCAGTTCTTC. This sequence encodes CASSLAGGAVNEQFF.